This entry describes one T cell receptor beta chain. Its antigen remains unidentified. The sample is drawn from a study of CD8+ T cells in alopecia areata. It was from PBMCs that CD4+ and CD8+ T cells were sorted. Study-level results: Mice showed clearer TCR sharing than patients did, a gap that was possibly HLA-related. Researchers report lesional scalp, most notably alopecia totalis/universalis, outstripped normal scalp in clonality.

cDNA prepared by RNA extraction and subsequent reverse transcription served as the template for sequencing. Profiled with immunoSEQ multiplex PCR; TCRdb holds only in-frame clones, not every one. Of about 140,000 clones listed, 50% to 65% were seen once; the top ten hold more than 4.5%. Specimen: CD4+ T cells sorted from blood. This clonotype originated in a human donor in good health.

In DNA form, the CDR3 reads TGTGCCAGCAGTTTTCTATGGGGCGGGGAGCTGTTTTTT. It yields the protein CASSFLWGGELFF. V and J are TRBV7-3 and TRBJ2-2, with D unclear. V lost 6 bases, J lost 7 bases, and 12 bases lay in between. The CDR3 is 13 amino acids. The germline V gene encodes CDR1 SGHTA and CDR2 FQGTGA.